A single sample is the source of the 5 T cell receptor beta chains below, sequenced in a study of blood T cell repertoires in COVID-19. Using immunoSEQ multiplex PCR, the repertoire was profiled, and TCRdb retains in-frame clones only, with some absent. The data contain about 130,000 clones, around 89% of them singletons. What was sequenced was peripheral blood. These receptors were taken from a man in his fifties or sixties with active or convalescent COVID-19.

There are a few counts of this clone. The rearrangement links TRBV10-3 to TRBJ2-2, with TRBD1 matching over 11 bases. The CDR3 spans 16 residues. From germline, CDR1 is ENHRY and CDR2 SYGVKD. V was pared by 2 bases and J by 4 bases, with 3 bases of the junction left unmatched. The CDR3 sequence: CAISERGTGGTGELFF. The CDR3 nucleotides are TGTGCCATCAGTGAGCGGGGGACAGGGGGCACCGGGGAGCTGTTTTTT.

The chain employs TRBV7-9 and TRBJ1-2, with D perhaps matching TRBD1 (5 bases). The CDR3 is 13 amino acids. The V end was cut by 3 bases, the J end by 6 bases, with 11 bases between. Germline assignment: CDR1 SEHNR and CDR2 FQNEAQ (reference sequence). The CDR3 loop is CASSLAQEHGYTF. For the CDR3, the DNA is TGTGCCAGCAGCTTGGCACAGGAACATGGCTACACCTTC.

This chain joins TRBV5-1 and TRBJ1-1; 10 nucleotides align to TRBD1. V lost 4 bases to trimming and J lost 8 bases; unmatched junction nucleotides: 14. Germline V gives CDR1 SGHRS, CDR2 YFSETQ. This CDR3 has 16 amino acids. DNA of the CDR3: TGCGCCAGCAGCGCAGTGACCGGGACAGGGGCAACGGAAGCTTTCTTT. Protein product: CASSAVTGTGATEAFF.

This clone was seen a single time. The chain is built from TRBV28 and TRBJ1-2, with 7 nucleotides matching TRBD1. Germline CDR1 is MDHEN and CDR2 is SYDVKM. V dropped 2 bases and J dropped 4; count of bases not matched to a gene: 7. The CDR3 runs 15 residues. The CDR3, as DNA: TGTGCCAGCAGTTTACCGGCAGGGGGGCCCTATGGCTACACCTTC. Translating gives CASSLPAGGPYGYTF.

This rearrangement joins TRBV5-4 to TRBJ2-5, with D tentatively TRBD2 (6 bases). CDR1 and CDR2 from the germline V gene are SGHNT and YYREEE (reference sequence). Between the trimmed V and J ends, which lost 3 bases and 2 bases, there was a span of 17 bases. This CDR3 has 16 amino acids. CDR3 in DNA: TGTGCCAGCAGCTCGGGCGGGGCTATGGGGCAAGAGACCCAGTACTTC. This gives the protein CASSSGGAMGQETQYF.